This T cell receptor beta chain appears in the sequencing data of a study of cytomegalovirus exposure and HLA in healthy donors. 60 Vbeta and 13 Jbeta primers were used in PCR. Libraries were prepared by immunoSEQ multiplex PCR; TCRdb keeps only in-frame clonotypes and omits some of them. Of about 91,000 clones listed, approximately 90% are singletons. This clone was observed a single time. The V end was cut by 3 bases, the J end by 3 bases, with 10 bases between. The germline CDR1 and CDR2 sequences are SGDLS and YYNGEE. There are 15 residues in the CDR3. What was sequenced was PBMCs. The V call is TRBV9, the J call TRBJ2-6; weak D call: TRBD2 (5 bases). The TCR was taken from a man aged 18 to 35 in good health and CMV-seronegative. The CDR3 nucleotides are TGTGCCAGCAGCGCGGAAGGGAGTGGGGCCAACGTCCTGACTTTC. Amino acid sequence: CASSAEGSGANVLTF. The full variable domain, in which reference TRBV9 and TRBJ2-6 provide the parts outside the CDR3, is DSGVTQTPKHLITATGQRVTLRCSPRSGDLSVYWYQQSLDQGLQFLIQYYNGEERAKGNILERFSAQQFPDLHSELNLSSLELGDSALYFCASSAEGSGANVLTFGAGSRLTVL.